This T cell receptor beta chain was recorded in a study of shared clonotypes between healthy human individuals. Study information: Researchers assigned three CD4 naive, three CD4 memory, two CD8 naive and one CD8 memory plate to each donor. Study-wide results and caveats: Clonotypes that were shared across a few donors made up around 4.6% of naive CD4 clonotypes. Non-shared clonotypes were found to have lower generation probabilities than the clonotypes that were shared by all four of the sorted-subset donors.

CDR3 length equals 15 residues. Trimming shortened V by 0 bases and J by 1 base, and 9 bases separated the two germline ends. In germline, CDR1 is PRHDT, CDR2 FYEKMQ (reference sequence). This clone was detected only once. The antigen is unknown. Using immunoSEQ multiplex PCR, the repertoire was profiled, and TCRdb retains in-frame clones only, with some absent. This sample carries fewer than 350,000 clones, 80% to 90% of them seen once, and the ten largest clones take roughly 17%. The material sequenced was memory CD8+ T cells sorted from blood. Subset specified: CD45RO+ cells pooled with CCR7-negative TemRA cells. The chain couples TRBV13 to TRBJ1-1; D is undetermined. The TCR comes from a man between 18 and 29 years old in good health. CDR3 DNA: TGTGCCAGCAGCTTAGGCACACCAGGGAACACTGAAGCTTTCTTT. It yields the protein CASSLGTPGNTEAFF.